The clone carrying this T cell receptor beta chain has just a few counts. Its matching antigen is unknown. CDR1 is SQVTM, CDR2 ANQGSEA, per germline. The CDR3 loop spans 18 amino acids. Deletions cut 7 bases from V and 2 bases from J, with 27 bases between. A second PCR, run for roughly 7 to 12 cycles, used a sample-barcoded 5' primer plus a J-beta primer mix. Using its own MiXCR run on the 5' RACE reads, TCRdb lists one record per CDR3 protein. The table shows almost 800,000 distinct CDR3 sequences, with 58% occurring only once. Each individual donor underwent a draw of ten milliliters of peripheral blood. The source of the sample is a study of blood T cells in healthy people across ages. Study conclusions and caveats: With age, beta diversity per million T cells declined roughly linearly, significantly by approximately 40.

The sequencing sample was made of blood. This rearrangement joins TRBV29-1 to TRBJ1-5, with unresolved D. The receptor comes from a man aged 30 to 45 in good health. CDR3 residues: CSAGVAAITLSGNQPQHF. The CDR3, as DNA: TGCAGCGCGGGAGTGGCAGCGATTACGCTCTCGGGCAATCAGCCCCAGCATTTT.